Listed here are 21 T cell receptor beta chains from one sample, sequenced in a study of T cells in Graves' hyperthyroidism and ophthalmopathy. RNA transcripts yielded amplified TCR beta CDR3 regions. First-round RT-PCR of the TCR CDR3 relied on the HTBI primer set. TCRdb independently ran MiXCR on the multiplex PCR reads; one entry per CDR3 protein. The table lists hundreds of thousands of distinct CDR3 sequences, more than 11% of them singletons, with more than 4.5% in the top ten. The sequencing sample was made of blood. All receptors come from a woman in her thirties with Graves' hyperthyroidism that later progressed to Graves' ophthalmopathy.

The chain has TRBV29-1 and TRBJ2-7, with 9 bases that match TRBD2. CDR1 is SQVTM, CDR2 ANQGSEA, per germline. Trimming removed 6 bases from V and 5 bases from J; junction bases left unmatched: 11. The CDR3 totals 14 residues. The CDR3 reads CSVSDGTSSDEQYF. Here the CDR3 DNA reads TGCAGCGTGTCGGACGGGACTAGCTCGGACGAGCAGTACTTC.

Comments on this clonotype: A much larger clone lies one base from this, so it may be a read error. The gene calls are TRBV9 and TRBJ2-1; the D gene is possibly TRBD2 (7 bases). The DNA matches TRBJ2-7 better at its end, which makes the J call doubtful. Germline CDR1 and CDR2: SGDLS and YYNGEE. The CDR3 length is 13 residues. The CDR3 nucleotides are TGTGCCAGCAGCGGGGGAGGGGGGAATGAGCAGTACTTC. Translation gives CASSGGGGNEQYF.

This clonotype is a singleton in its sample. J is TRBJ1-5 and V is TRBV3-1, with D perhaps matching TRBD1 (5 bases). Germline values: CDR1 LGHDT, CDR2 YNNKEL (reference sequence). This CDR3 spans 12 amino acids. Trimming cost V 4 bases and J 9 bases, with 10 bases left between them. The CDR3: CASSPGGRPQHF. The DNA of the CDR3 is TGTGCCAGCAGCCCTGGGGGTCGGCCCCAGCATTTT.

This clonotype was seen at least ten times. The rearrangement uses TRBV7-2 and TRBJ2-2; TRBD1 agrees at 8 bases. The CDR3 runs 14 residues. The ends lost 9 bases at V and 1 base at J; junction bases unmatched: 4. Germline values: CDR1 SGHTA, CDR2 FQGNSA. The CDR3 coding sequence is TGTGCCAGAGGACAGGGTGGGAACACCGGGGAGCTGTTTTTT. Residues: CARGQGGNTGELFF.

Comments on this clonotype: Being one base from a much bigger clone, this may be a read error. The gene calls are TRBV20-1 and TRBJ2-3; 7 bases are a match to TRBD1. The CDR3 spans 16 residues. In germline, CDR1 is DFQATT, CDR2 SNEGSKA (reference sequence). The CDR3 region is CSAEGTVSRGTDAQYF. CDR3 sequence (DNA): TGCAGTGCTGAGGGGACAGTCTCTCGTGGAACAGATGCGCAGTATTTT.

The V gene is TRBV27, the J gene TRBJ1-2, with D possibly matching TRBD1 (5 bases). The germline CDR1 and CDR2 sequences are MNHEY and SMNVEV (reference sequence). Trimming pared 3 bases from V and 0 bases from J, leaving 14 bases between. The CDR3 spans 16 residues. The CDR3 here is CASSFTGRGANYGYTF. The CDR3 DNA follows: TGTGCCAGCAGTTTTACTGGGCGGGGGGCTAACTATGGCTACACCTTC.

This clonotype appeared many times. The chain joins TRBV28 to TRBJ1-2; D call uncertain. There are 12 residues in the CDR3. CDR1 and CDR2 from the germline V gene are MDHEN and SYDVKM. The V end lost 2 bases, the J end lost 8 bases, and 9 bases lay between the germline ends. DNA for the CDR3: TGTGCCAGCAGTTTAGAGGTCCGGGGCTACACCTTC. Protein: CASSLEVRGYTF.

Many counts were recorded for this clonotype. The rearrangement links TRBV30 to TRBJ1-1; D remains unclear. V was cut by 2 bases and J by 4 bases, with 5 bases left in between. CDR3 length equals 11 residues. Germline CDR1 is GTSNPN and CDR2 is SVGIG (reference sequence). CDR3 sequence (DNA): TGTGCCTGGAGTTCCGTCACTGAAGCTTTCTTT. It yields the protein CAWSSVTEAFF.

The sample holds many counts of this clonotype. This chain connects TRBV28 to TRBJ2-6, with 10 bases aligning to TRBD1. The CDR3 loop spans 17 amino acids. The germline V gene encodes CDR1 MDHEN and CDR2 SYDVKM. After removal of 0 bases from V and 4 bases from J, the junction contained 3 bases not matched to a gene. The CDR3 sequence is CASSLWGTGEGANVLTF. The CDR3 DNA is TGTGCCAGCAGTTTATGGGGGACAGGGGAAGGGGCCAACGTCCTGACTTTC. Variable domain in full (rest from reference TRBV28 and TRBJ2-6): DVKVTQSSRYLVKRTGEKVFLECVQDMDHENMFWYRQDPGLGLRLIYFSYDVKMKEKGDIPEGYSVSREKKERFSLILESASTNQTSMYLCASSLWGTGEGANVLTFGAGSRLTVL.

This clonotype was counted at least ten times. The chain has TRBV29-1 and TRBJ1-2; D remains unclear. The CDR3 extends over 13 amino acids. V was shortened by 2 bases and J by 8 bases, with 15 bases between the two germline ends. Germline assignment: CDR1 SQVTM and CDR2 ANQGSEA. CDR3 sequence (DNA): TGCAGCGTTGAACATGGTCCGCCAGGAGGCTACACCTTC. It yields the protein CSVEHGPPGGYTF.

In its sample, this clonotype was seen many times. The gene calls are TRBV27 and TRBJ2-1; TRBD1 matches at 8 bases. From germline, CDR1 is MNHEY and CDR2 SMNVEV (reference sequence). The CDR3 extends over 13 amino acids. Trimming took 3 bases from V and 7 from J; bases not matched to a gene: 2. CDR3 sequence: CASSFRGHNEQFF. The CDR3 DNA sequence: TGTGCCAGCAGTTTCAGGGGGCATAATGAGCAGTTCTTC.

This clonotype was seen ten or more times. The chain uses TRBV5-6 and TRBJ1-5; D not certain. Germline CDR1 SGHDT, CDR2 YYEEEE. The CDR3 is 12 amino acids. V was shortened by 0 bases and J by 5 bases, with 3 bases between the two germline ends. In nucleotides, the CDR3 is TGTGCCAGCAGCTTGGGATATCAGCCCCAGCATTTT. Translation gives CASSLGYQPQHF.

The chain couples TRBV20-1 to TRBJ2-4; TRBD1 matches at 9 bases. The germline CDR1 and CDR2 sequences are DFQATT and SNEGSKA (reference sequence). There are 14 residues in the CDR3. The J segment lost 6 bases and the V segment lost 5 bases, leaving 8 bases of the junction unmatched. The CDR3 here is CSAQKSTGGNIQYF. The CDR3 nucleotides are TGCAGTGCTCAGAAGTCGACAGGGGGAAACATTCAGTACTTC.

The sample holds many counts of this clonotype. The J gene is TRBJ2-2, the V gene TRBV20-1; D is unresolved. There are 14 residues in the CDR3. Between the trimmed V and J ends, which lost 2 bases and 1 base, there was a span of 8 bases. CDR1 is DFQATT, CDR2 SNEGSKA, per germline (reference sequence). CDR3 amino acids: CSARTHWNTGELFF. The DNA for the CDR3 is TGCAGTGCTAGAACTCACTGGAACACCGGGGAGCTGTTTTTT.

The sample holds many counts of this clonotype. The chain joins TRBV10-2 to TRBJ2-7; D possibly corresponds to TRBD2 (5 bases). The V end was cut by 2 bases, the J end by 2 bases, with 19 bases between. Per germline, CDR1 WSHSY and CDR2 SAAADI. The CDR3 runs 17 residues. In nucleotides, the CDR3 is TGCGCCAGCAGTGAGGATTTAGCGAGTATCTTCGCCTACGAGCAGTACTTC. This translates into CASSEDLASIFAYEQYF.

Many counts were recorded for this clonotype. The rearrangement links TRBV7-3 to TRBJ2-1; D might be TRBD1 or TRBD2, each matching 6 bases. Germline V gene data show CDR1 as SGHTA and CDR2 as FQGTGA. Trimming took off 6 bases at V and 10 bases at J, with 22 bases between the two ends. This CDR3 region has 15 residues. This CDR3 reads CASSRAASAQGEQFF. CDR3 in DNA: TGTGCCAGCAGTCGAGCGGCTAGCGCTCAGGGGGAGCAGTTCTTC. Full variable domain (missing parts from reference TRBV7-3 and TRBJ2-1): GAGVSQTPSNKVTEKGKYVELRCDPISGHTALYWYRQSLGQGPEFLIYFQGTGAADDSGLPNDRFFAVRPEGSVSTLKIQRTERGDSAVYLCASSRAASAQGEQFFGPGTRLTVL.

This clonotype was observed many times. The chain couples TRBV11-2 to TRBJ1-2; unclear D gene. CDR1 SGHAT and CDR2 FQNNGV come from the germline V gene. Trimming shortened V by 1 base and J by 1 base, and 10 bases separated the two germline ends. The CDR3 contains 15 residues. In DNA form, the CDR3 reads TGTGCCAGCAGCTTAGTTGACGGATTTAACTATGGCTACACCTTC. Its protein product is CASSLVDGFNYGYTF.

The chain is built from TRBV30 and TRBJ2-1; 7 bases fit TRBD2. Germline V CDR1 and CDR2: GTSNPN, SVGIG (reference sequence). This CDR3 spans 14 amino acids. After removal of 0 bases from V and 5 bases from J, the junction contained 4 bases not matched to a gene. In DNA form, the CDR3 reads TGTGCCTGGAGTGTGGGACTACACGACAATGAGCAGTTCTTC. Its protein is CAWSVGLHDNEQFF.

At least ten counts were recorded for this clonotype. This chain connects TRBV9 to TRBJ2-2; weak D call: TRBD2 (6 bases). This CDR3 region has 19 residues. Trimming left V 3 bases short and J 9 bases short, with 30 bases between. Germline lookup yields CDR1 SGDLS and CDR2 YYNGEE. CDR3 sequence: CASSANPLGGPQISRELFF. The CDR3 region has the DNA TGTGCCAGCAGCGCGAACCCCCTCGGAGGGCCGCAGATTTCCCGGGAGCTGTTTTTT.

In its sample, this clonotype was seen many times. This rearrangement joins TRBV20-1 to TRBJ2-7; D is possibly TRBD1 (6 bases). Looked up from germline, CDR1 is DFQATT and CDR2 is SNEGSKA (reference sequence). V was pared by 6 bases and J by 5 bases, with 20 bases between. This CDR3 is 14 amino acids long. The CDR3 DNA sequence: TGCAGTGCAAATTCTCCTGGACAGCTTAACGAGCAGTACTTC. Protein sequence: CSANSPGQLNEQYF.

This clonotype was detected ten times or more. The chain employs TRBV20-1 and TRBJ1-4; 7 positions match TRBD1. Germline-derived CDR1 and CDR2 are DFQATT and SNEGSKA (reference sequence). The ends lost 4 bases at V and 7 bases at J; junction bases unmatched: 6. The CDR3 length is 13 residues. DNA for the CDR3: TGCAGTGCTAAGGCAGGGGGGCGTGAAAAACTGTTTTTT. Translating it yields CSAKAGGREKLFF.